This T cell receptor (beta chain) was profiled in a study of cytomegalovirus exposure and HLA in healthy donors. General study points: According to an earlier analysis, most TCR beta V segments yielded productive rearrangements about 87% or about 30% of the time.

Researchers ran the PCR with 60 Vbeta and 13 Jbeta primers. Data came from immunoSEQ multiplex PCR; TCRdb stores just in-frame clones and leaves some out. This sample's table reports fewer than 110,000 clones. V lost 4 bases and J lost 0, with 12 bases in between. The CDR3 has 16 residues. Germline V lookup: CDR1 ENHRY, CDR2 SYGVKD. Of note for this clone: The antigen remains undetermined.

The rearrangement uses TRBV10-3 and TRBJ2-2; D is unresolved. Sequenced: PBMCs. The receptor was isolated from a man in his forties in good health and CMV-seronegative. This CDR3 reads CAISGSAATNTGELFF. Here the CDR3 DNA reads TGTGCCATCAGTGGTTCCGCGGCCACGAACACCGGGGAGCTGTTTTTT.